Following are 14 T cell receptor beta chains from one sample sequenced in a study of T cells in Graves' hyperthyroidism and ophthalmopathy. Amplified TCR beta CDR3 regions came from RNA transcripts. Using the HTBI primer set, a first-round RT-PCR was run on the TCR CDR3. TCRdb ran MiXCR on the multiplex PCR reads and lists one entry per CDR3 protein. The sample holds about 290,000 distinct CDR3 sequences, about a sixth seen once. What was sequenced was blood. These receptors all come from a woman aged 55 to 70 with Graves' ophthalmopathy.

This clonotype has just a few counts. This chain connects TRBV20-1 to TRBJ2-6; unclear D gene. This CDR3 has 15 amino acids. V was clipped by 2 bases and J by 0 bases, with 8 bases between them. Germline V gene sequence: CDR1 DFQATT, CDR2 SNEGSKA (reference sequence). The CDR3 loop is CSARPQSSGANVLTF. The CDR3 region has the DNA TGCAGTGCTAGACCACAGAGCTCTGGGGCCAACGTCCTGACTTTC.

This clonotype was counted ten times or more. This rearrangement joins TRBV2 to TRBJ2-7, with no clear D. The CDR3 is 15 residues long. CDR1 is SNHLY and CDR2 is FYNNEI in the germline V gene. V was shortened by 0 bases and J by 5 bases, with 14 bases between the two germline ends. The CDR3 DNA reads TGTGCCAGCAGTGAAGCTAGAAGTGGAGTCAACGAGCAGTACTTC. Translation: CASSEARSGVNEQYF.

At least ten counts were recorded for this clonotype. The chain is built from TRBV20-1 and TRBJ2-4; TRBD2 matches 14 bases. Germline CDR1 reads DFQATT; CDR2 reads SNEGSKA (reference sequence). V shed 6 bases, J shed 0 bases, and the junction held 10 bases outside the gene matches. The CDR3 sequence is 18 residues long. In nucleotides, the CDR3 is TGCAGTGCGGTGGGACTAGCGGGAGTTGATGGAGCCAAAAACATTCAGTACTTC. It yields the protein CSAVGLAGVDGAKNIQYF.

This clonotype was counted ten times or more. This chain uses TRBV28 with TRBJ2-7, with D perhaps TRBD2 (5 bases). The CDR3 length is 16 residues. Germline-derived CDR1 and CDR2 are MDHEN and SYDVKM. V lost 4 bases and J lost 3, with 19 bases in between. CDR3: CASSSPTSGWDYEQYF. The DNA of the CDR3 is TGTGCCAGCAGTTCACCCACTTCGGGGTGGGACTACGAGCAGTACTTC.

Many counts were recorded for this clonotype. The V call is TRBV7-2, the J call TRBJ2-4, with 8 bases identical to TRBD1. CDR1 is SGHTA and CDR2 is FQGNSA in the germline V gene. With V trimmed by 1 base and J by 0 bases, 2 bases remained unmatched. This CDR3 region has 16 residues. The CDR3 DNA reads TGTGCCAGCAGCTTAGGGGACAGGATAGCCAAAAACATTCAGTACTTC. It yields the protein CASSLGDRIAKNIQYF.

At least ten counts were recorded for this clonotype. The chain joins TRBV20-1 to TRBJ1-5; the match to TRBD1 covers 8 bases. The germline gives CDR1 DFQATT, CDR2 SNEGSKA (reference sequence). The CDR3 covers 16 residues. J lost 1 base, V lost 3 bases, and 8 bases had no gene match. The CDR3 sequence: CSASKSGQASNQPQHF. As DNA, the CDR3 is TGCAGTGCTAGTAAATCGGGACAGGCAAGCAATCAGCCCCAGCATTTT.

This clonotype was counted between two and nine times. No conserved phenylalanine or tryptophan is present at the end of the CDR3, so a read error is the likely explanation. The J gene is TRBJ1-5, the V gene TRBV28, with TRBD1 matching over 7 bases. The V and J ends lost 4 bases and 0 bases, in that order; junction bases with no gene match: 12. The CDR3 runs 18 residues. Germline V CDR1 and CDR2: MDHEN, SYDVKM. In DNA form, the CDR3 reads TGTGCCAGCAGTTCCTCCGGGACAGCTGATTATAGCAATCAGCCCCAGCATCTT. As protein: CASSSSGTADYSNQPQHL.

This clonotype has just a few counts. The chain employs TRBV12-3 or TRBV12-4 and TRBJ1-5; possibly TRBD1 for D (6 bases). Trimming took 6 bases from V and 3 from J, leaving 12 bases between them. There are 14 residues in the CDR3. The CDR3 DNA reads as TGTGCCAGCAGCCAGACAGGATCCAATCAGCCCCAGCATTTT. It yields the protein CASSQTGSNQPQHF.

This clonotype was recorded many times. The chain combines TRBV30 with TRBJ1-6; D not resolved. V was trimmed by 1 base and J by 8 bases, leaving 12 bases between them. The germline V gene has CDR1 GTSNPN and CDR2 SVGIG (reference sequence). The CDR3 extends over 14 amino acids. The CDR3 here is CAWSDRQGYSPLHF. DNA for the CDR3: TGTGCCTGGAGTGACCGACAAGGCTATTCACCCCTCCACTTT.

This clonotype has more than one count but fewer than ten. This chain connects TRBV4-2 to TRBJ1-2, with 11 bases matching TRBD1. The germline gives CDR1 LGHNA, CDR2 YNFKEQ. J lost 8 bases, V lost 3 bases, and 8 bases had no gene match. The CDR3 sequence is 15 residues long. The CDR3 reads CASSQGTGGSMGYTF. In DNA form, the CDR3 reads TGTGCCAGCAGCCAGGGGACAGGGGGTTCAATGGGCTACACCTTC.

This clonotype was counted only a few times. This chain connects TRBV5-1 to TRBJ2-5; no reliable D call. CDR1 and CDR2 (germline): SGHRS, YFSETQ. The length of the CDR3 is 12 residues. V lost 2 bases and J 5 bases, leaving 7 bases between the germline ends. CDR3: CASSLWGETQYF. For the CDR3, the DNA is TGCGCCAGCAGCTTATGGGGTGAGACCCAGTACTTC.

This chain joins TRBV6-1 and TRBJ1-4, with unresolved D. Germline V lookup: CDR1 MNHNS, CDR2 SASEGT. The CDR3 sequence is 12 residues long. V was pared by 5 bases and J by 8 bases, with 9 bases between. CDR3 region: CASSQPGEKLFF. The CDR3 DNA reads as TGTGCCAGCAGTCAACCCGGAGAAAAACTGTTTTTT.

The chain employs TRBV4-1 and TRBJ1-4; D not certain. Deletions cut 0 bases from V and 8 bases from J, with 10 bases between. Germline V gene lookup returns CDR1 MGHRA and CDR2 YSYEKL. There are 14 residues in the CDR3. CDR3 DNA: TGCGCCAGCAGCCAAGAAAGGGTTGAGGAAAAACTGTTTTTT. This encodes CASSQERVEEKLFF.

This clonotype was counted many times. The chain uses TRBV2 and TRBJ2-4, with 11 bases matching TRBD2. The germline CDR1 and CDR2 sequences are SNHLY and FYNNEI. The CDR3 runs to 15 residues. Germline trimming cut 6 bases from V and 7 bases from J; bases unmatched to any gene: 8. The CDR3 loop reads CASRERTSGLNIQYF. CDR3 DNA sequence: TGTGCCAGCAGGGAAAGGACTAGCGGGTTGAACATTCAGTACTTC.